These T cell receptor beta chains were read from a single sample in a study of blood T cell repertoires in COVID-19. TCRdb keeps only in-frame clones here, not all; method: immunoSEQ multiplex PCR. The sample holds over 200,000 clones, approximately 84% seen once. The sample taken for sequencing was peripheral blood. The origin of the receptors is a man at least 80 years old with acute or convalescent COVID-19. Each CDR3 is given with its conserved first and last residue. Fields, in order: V gene, J gene, D gene, clone size, CDR3 length, CDR3 DNA, CDR3 protein. D genes are given only for firm matches. Clone size, where shown, is once, few, many, or a class for clones that have expanded.

>TRBV4-1|TRBJ2-7|.|.|14
TGCGCCAGCAGCCCCGGAGAGGGGGTCTACGAGCAGTACTTC
CASSPGEGVYEQYF
>TRBV28|TRBJ1-1|TRBD1|.|15
TGTGCCAGCAGTTTATCAGCAGGGGGCAACACTGAAGCTTTCTTT
CASSLSAGGNTEAFF
>TRBV6-6|TRBJ2-2|.|.|14
TGTGCCGGAGGTGTGGCGACCCACACCGGGGAGCTGTTTTTT
CAGGVATHTGELFF
>TRBV30|TRBJ1-6|.|few|16
TGTGCCTGGGCTCGGGGTCGGAGCCCCGATAATTCACCCCTCCACTTT
CAWARGRSPDNSPLHF
>TRBV15|TRBJ2-1|TRBD2|.|15
TGTGCCACCAGCGGGTTGGGGGGGTACTACAATGAGCAGTTCTTC
CATSGLGGYYNEQFF
>TRBV10-3|TRBJ1-5|.|.|13
TGTGCCATCAGAGCAGGGGAAGGACAGCCCCAGCATTTT
CAIRAGEGQPQHF
>TRBV6-5|TRBJ1-3|.|.|15
TGTGCCAGCAGTTACGCAGGGCCTGGAAGAAACACCATATATTTT
CASSYAGPGRNTIYF
>TRBV7-3|TRBJ2-3|TRBD2|.|17
TGTGCCAGCAGCTTAAATGGACTAGCGGGGAACACAGATACGCAGTATTTT
CASSLNGLAGNTDTQYF
>TRBV4-1|TRBJ2-1|TRBD1|.|16
TGCGCCAGCAGCCAAGGTAAGGGGGACAGATACAATGAGCAGTTCTTC
CASSQGKGDRYNEQFF
>TRBV7-8|TRBJ2-1|TRBD2|.|12
TGTGCCAGCAGCTTCGAGCGGGGCCTAGGATTCTTC
CASSFERGLGFF
>TRBV27|TRBJ2-6|.|.|16
TGTGCCAGCAGTTTTGAGCAGCGTGCCGGGGCCAACGTCCTGACTTTC
CASSFEQRAGANVLTF
>TRBV18|TRBJ2-7|.|few|14
TGTGCCAGCTCACCCCGGGACAATTCCTACGAGCAGTACTTC
CASSPRDNSYEQYF
>TRBV5-8|TRBJ1-3|.|.|17
TGTGCCAGCAGCTTGGGACCTCGGGGTGTCAGACTTGGCACCATATATTTT
CASSLGPRGVRLGTIYF
>TRBV30|TRBJ1-1|TRBD1|few|13
TGTGCCTGGAGTGAACAGGGGATGGCTGAAGCTTTCTTT
CAWSEQGMAEAFF
>TRBV24-1|TRBJ1-5|.|.|16
TGTGCCACCAGTGATGGGCGGGGTAAGAGCAATCAGCCCCAGCATTTT
CATSDGRGKSNQPQHF
>TRBV11-3|TRBJ1-1|TRBD1|few|13
TGTGCCAGCAGCTTAAGCAGGGGGACTGAAGCTTTCTTT
CASSLSRGTEAFF
>TRBV11-3|TRBJ2-1|TRBD2|.|18
TGTGCCAGCAGCTCAGACTACGGACTAGCGGGAGTAGGCAATGAGCAGTTCTTC
CASSSDYGLAGVGNEQFF
>TRBV6-5|TRBJ2-7|TRBD2|.|13
TGTGCCACTTTAGCGGGAGTAGGCTACGAGCAGTACTTC
CATLAGVGYEQYF
>TRBV7-9|TRBJ2-2|TRBD2|.|15
TGTGCCAGCAGCTTAGTGGCGGGAGCGGCCGGGGAGCTGTTTTTT
CASSLVAGAAGELFF
>TRBV20-1|TRBJ2-3|.|.|11
TGCAGTGCCCGGCGGGCAGATACGCAGTATTTT
CSARRADTQYF
>TRBV4-1|TRBJ1-1|TRBD1|few|14
TGCGCCAGCAGCCAAGAACAGGGGGGGACTGAAGCTTTCTTT
CASSQEQGGTEAFF
>TRBV27|TRBJ1-1|.|.|13
TGTGCCAGCAGTTTAACAGGGAACACTGAAGCTTTCTTT
CASSLTGNTEAFF
>TRBV7-3|TRBJ2-3|TRBD2|.|22
TGTGCCAGCAGCTTGGTCTGGGGCTCTCTAGCCTCTAGCGGACTTTTTTCAGATACGCAGTATTTT
CASSLVWGSLASSGLFSDTQYF
>TRBV4-2|TRBJ2-3|TRBD1|.|14
TGTGCCAGCAGCCAAGGGACAGGGTCAGATACGCAGTATTTT
CASSQGTGSDTQYF
>TRBV21-1|TRBJ2-1|.|.|15
TGTGCCAGCAGACCACCGGGACAGGGGCAGGATGAGCAGTTCTTC
CASRPPGQGQDEQFF
>TRBV7-2|TRBJ2-2|TRBD2|few|15
TGTGCCAGCAGCTTAGAAGGACTAGCCACCGGGGAGCTGTTTTTT
CASSLEGLATGELFF
>TRBV7-2|TRBJ2-7|TRBD2|.|17
TGTGCCAGCAGCTCCGGGACTAGCGGGAGAAGCTCCTACGAGCAGTACTTC
CASSSGTSGRSSYEQYF
>TRBV10-3|TRBJ1-2|.|.|12
TGTGCCATCAGTGCCGACAGGTTGGGCTACACCTTC
CAISADRLGYTF
>TRBV12-3/TRBV12-4|TRBJ2-7|TRBD1|.|13
TGTGCCAGCAGACGGACAGGGGTCTACGAGCAGTACTTC
CASRRTGVYEQYF
>TRBV18|TRBJ2-2|.|.|15
TGTGCCAGCTCCCCTGGCAGGGGCGGACCCGGGGAGCTGTTTTTT
CASSPGRGGPGELFF
>TRBV19|TRBJ1-6|.|.|16
TGTGCCAGTAGTGTTACTAGAGGCTCCTATAATTCACCCCTCCACTTT
CASSVTRGSYNSPLHF
>TRBV30|TRBJ1-4|.|.|12
TGTGCCTGGAGTCACAGGCCAGGGGAACTGTTTTTT
CAWSHRPGELFF
>TRBV19|TRBJ1-5|.|.|15
TGTGCCAGTAGTATCGGCAGGGCGAGCAATCAGCCCCAGCATTTT
CASSIGRASNQPQHF
>TRBV6-5|TRBJ2-2|TRBD2|.|14
TGTGCCAGCAGGGAGCGGGAACGCACCGGGGAGCTGTTTTTT
CASRERERTGELFF
>TRBV18|TRBJ2-1|.|.|14
TGTGCCAGCTCACCACGGACAGTGGGCAATGAGCAGTTCTTC
CASSPRTVGNEQFF